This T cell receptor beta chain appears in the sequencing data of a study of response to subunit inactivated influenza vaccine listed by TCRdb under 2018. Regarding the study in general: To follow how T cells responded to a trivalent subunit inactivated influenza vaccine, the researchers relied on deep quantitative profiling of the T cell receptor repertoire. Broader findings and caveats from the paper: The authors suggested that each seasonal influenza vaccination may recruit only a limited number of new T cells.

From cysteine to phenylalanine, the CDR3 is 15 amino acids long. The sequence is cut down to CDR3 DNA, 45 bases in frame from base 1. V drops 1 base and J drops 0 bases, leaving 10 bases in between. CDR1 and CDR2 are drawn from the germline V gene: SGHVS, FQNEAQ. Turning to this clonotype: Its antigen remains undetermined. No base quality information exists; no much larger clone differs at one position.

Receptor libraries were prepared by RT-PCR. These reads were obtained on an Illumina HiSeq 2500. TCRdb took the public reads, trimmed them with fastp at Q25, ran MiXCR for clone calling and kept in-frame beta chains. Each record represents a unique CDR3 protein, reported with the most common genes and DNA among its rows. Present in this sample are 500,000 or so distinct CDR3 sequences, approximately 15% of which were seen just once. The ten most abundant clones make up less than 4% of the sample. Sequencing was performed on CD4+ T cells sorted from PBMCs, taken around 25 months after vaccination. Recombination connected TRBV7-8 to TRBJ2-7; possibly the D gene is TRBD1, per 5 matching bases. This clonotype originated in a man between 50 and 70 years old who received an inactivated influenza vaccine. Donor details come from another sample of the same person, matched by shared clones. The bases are TGTGCCAGCAGCTTAGGGGCGACAGTCTCCTACGAGCAGTACTTC. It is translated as CASSLGATVSYEQYF.